The entry below describes one TCR beta chain. Its specificity is not known. The data are from a study of cytomegalovirus exposure and HLA in healthy donors. The study's findings and limits: Investigators reported around 150 TCR beta chains as tied to cytomegalovirus. Among the most significant clusters, several appeared linked to common viral pathogens in a later analysis. Reports showed the classifier diagnosing cytomegalovirus status with high specificity and sensitivity.

V was clipped by 3 bases and J by 4 bases; unmatched bases: 6. This CDR3 is 15 amino acids long. Germline loops: CDR1 MGHRA, CDR2 YSYEKL. Primers: 60 Vbeta forward and 13 Jbeta reverse. TCRdb keeps only in-frame clones here, not all; method: immunoSEQ multiplex PCR. This sample's table has tens of thousands of clones. The sequence derives from a young man in good health and CMV-seropositive. Sequenced: PBMCs. V gene TRBV4-1 combines with J gene TRBJ1-2, with 9 bases identical to TRBD1. The CDR3 nucleotides read TGCGCCAGCAGCCAGATAGACAGGGGGATCTATGGCTACACCTTC. Its translation: CASSQIDRGIYGYTF.